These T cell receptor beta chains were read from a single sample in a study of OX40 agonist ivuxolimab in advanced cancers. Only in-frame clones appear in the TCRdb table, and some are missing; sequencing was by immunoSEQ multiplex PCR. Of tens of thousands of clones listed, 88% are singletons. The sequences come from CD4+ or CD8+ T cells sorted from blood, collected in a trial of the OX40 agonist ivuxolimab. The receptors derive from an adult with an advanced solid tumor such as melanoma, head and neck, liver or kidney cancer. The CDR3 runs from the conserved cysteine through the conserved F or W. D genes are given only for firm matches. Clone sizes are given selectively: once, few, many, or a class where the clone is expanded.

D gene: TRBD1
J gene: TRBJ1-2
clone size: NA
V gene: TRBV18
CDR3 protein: CASSPPPQTGAYGYTF
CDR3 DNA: TGTGCCAGCTCACCCCCGCCGCAGACAGGGGCCTATGGCTACACCTTC

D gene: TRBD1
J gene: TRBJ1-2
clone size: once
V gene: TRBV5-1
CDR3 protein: CASVFWSTGANYGYTF
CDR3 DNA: TGCGCCAGTGTCTTTTGGTCAACAGGGGCCAACTATGGCTACACCTTC

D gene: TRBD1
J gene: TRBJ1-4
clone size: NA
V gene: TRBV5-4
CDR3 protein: CASSLRTGASNEKLFF
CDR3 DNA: TGTGCCAGCAGCCTCCGGACAGGGGCAAGTAATGAAAAACTGTTTTTT

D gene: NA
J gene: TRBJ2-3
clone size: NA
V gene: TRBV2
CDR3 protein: CASIQSTDTQYF
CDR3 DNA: TGTGCCAGCATTCAGAGCACAGATACGCAGTATTTT

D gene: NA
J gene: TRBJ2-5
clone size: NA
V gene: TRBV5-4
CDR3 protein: CASSPPLATGYETQYF
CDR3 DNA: TGTGCCAGCAGCCCCCCCTTGGCAACGGGGTACGAGACCCAGTACTTC

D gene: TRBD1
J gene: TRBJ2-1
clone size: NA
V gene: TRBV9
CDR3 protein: CASSLVGTGGYNEQFF
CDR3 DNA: TGTGCCAGCAGCCTGGTAGGGACAGGGGGTTACAATGAGCAGTTCTTC

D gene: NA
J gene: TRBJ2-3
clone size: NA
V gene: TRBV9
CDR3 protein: CASSVSAGSTDTQYF
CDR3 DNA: TGTGCCAGCAGCGTATCCGCCGGGAGCACAGATACGCAGTATTTT

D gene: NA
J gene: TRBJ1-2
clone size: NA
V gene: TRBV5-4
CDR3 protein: CASSLEVTNYGYTF
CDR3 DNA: TGTGCCAGCAGCTTGGAGGTTACTAACTATGGCTACACCTTC

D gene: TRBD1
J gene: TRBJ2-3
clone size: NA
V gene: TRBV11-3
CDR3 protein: CASSLRQGNADTQYF
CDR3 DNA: TGTGCCAGCAGCTTGAGACAGGGGAATGCAGATACGCAGTATTTT

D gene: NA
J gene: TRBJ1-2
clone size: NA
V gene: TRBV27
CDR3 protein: CASSLQIGANYGYTF
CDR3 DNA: TGTGCCAGCAGTTTACAAATAGGGGCGAACTATGGCTACACCTTC

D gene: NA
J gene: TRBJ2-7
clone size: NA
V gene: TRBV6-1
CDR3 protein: CASSEGSASGYEQYF
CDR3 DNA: TGTGCCAGCAGTGAAGGTTCGGCGAGCGGGTACGAGCAGTACTTC

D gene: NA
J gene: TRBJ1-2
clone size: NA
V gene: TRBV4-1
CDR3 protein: CASSQDRSLLW
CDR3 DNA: TGCGCCAGCAGCCAAGATCGTAGCCTCTTATGG

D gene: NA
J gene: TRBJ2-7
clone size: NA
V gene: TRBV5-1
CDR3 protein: CASSPGFPYEQYF
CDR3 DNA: TGCGCCAGCAGCCCGGGCTTCCCCTACGAGCAGTACTTC

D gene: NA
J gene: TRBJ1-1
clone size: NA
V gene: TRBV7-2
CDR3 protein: CASSFIRYTEAFF
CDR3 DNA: TGTGCCAGCAGCTTCATTCGGTACACTGAAGCTTTCTTT

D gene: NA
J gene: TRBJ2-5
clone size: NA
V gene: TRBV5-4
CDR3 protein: CASTLRGGGRQETQYF
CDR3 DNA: TGTGCCAGCACCTTGAGGGGAGGGGGGCGCCAGGAGACCCAGTACTTC

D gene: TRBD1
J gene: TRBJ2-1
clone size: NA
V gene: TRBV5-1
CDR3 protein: CASSIGTANNEQFF
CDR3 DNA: TGCGCCAGCAGCATCGGGACAGCAAACAATGAGCAGTTCTTC

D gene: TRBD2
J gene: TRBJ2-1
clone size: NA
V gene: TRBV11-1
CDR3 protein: CASSLGLSGEQFF
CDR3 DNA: TGTGCCAGCAGCTTAGGCCTTAGCGGGGAGCAGTTCTTC

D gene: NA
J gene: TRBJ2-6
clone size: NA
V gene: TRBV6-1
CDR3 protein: CASTLGGSGANVLTF
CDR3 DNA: TGTGCCAGCACCCTAGGGGGTTCCGGGGCCAACGTCCTGACTTTC

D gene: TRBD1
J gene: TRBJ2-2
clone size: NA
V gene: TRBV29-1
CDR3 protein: CSGGTGLVGELFF
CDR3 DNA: TGCAGCGGGGGGACAGGGCTGGTCGGGGAGCTGTTTTTT

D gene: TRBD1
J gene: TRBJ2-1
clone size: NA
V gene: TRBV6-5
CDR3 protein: CASSYLGTAYNEQFF
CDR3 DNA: TGTGCCAGCAGTTACCTCGGGACAGCTTACAATGAGCAGTTCTTC

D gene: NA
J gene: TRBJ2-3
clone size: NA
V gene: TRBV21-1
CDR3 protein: CASSKQRRGTDTQYF
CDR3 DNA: TGTGCCAGCAGCAAACAGCGGAGGGGCACAGATACGCAGTATTTT

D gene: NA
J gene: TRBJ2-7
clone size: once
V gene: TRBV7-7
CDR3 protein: CASSPDPKGEQYF
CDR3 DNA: TGTGCCAGCAGCCCCGACCCGAAGGGCGAGCAGTACTTC

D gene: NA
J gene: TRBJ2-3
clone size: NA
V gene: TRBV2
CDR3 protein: CASSPGVRWDTQYF
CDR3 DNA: TGTGCCAGCAGCCCGGGGGTCCGCTGGGATACGCAGTATTTT

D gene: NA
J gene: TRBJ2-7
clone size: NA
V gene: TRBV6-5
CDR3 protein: CASSSFWQGLVYEQYF
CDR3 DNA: TGTGCCAGCAGTTCCTTTTGGCAGGGCCTTGTCTACGAGCAGTACTTC

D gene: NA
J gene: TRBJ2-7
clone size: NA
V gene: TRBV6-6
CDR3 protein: CASSFRGGAEQYF
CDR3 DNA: TGTGCCAGCAGTTTTAGAGGGGGGGCAGAGCAGTACTTC

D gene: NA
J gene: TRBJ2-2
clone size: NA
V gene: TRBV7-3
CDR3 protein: CASSLMQATGELFF
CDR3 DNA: TGTGCCAGCAGCTTAATGCAAGCCACCGGGGAGCTGTTTTTT

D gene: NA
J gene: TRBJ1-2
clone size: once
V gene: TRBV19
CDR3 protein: CASSYREVVGGYTF
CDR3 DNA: TGTGCCAGTAGTTACAGAGAAGTTGTTGGTGGCTACACCTTC

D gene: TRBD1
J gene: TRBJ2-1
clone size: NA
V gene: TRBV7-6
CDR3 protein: CASSPRTGVGNEQFF
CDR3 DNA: TGTGCCAGCAGCCCGAGGACAGGGGTAGGCAATGAGCAGTTCTTC

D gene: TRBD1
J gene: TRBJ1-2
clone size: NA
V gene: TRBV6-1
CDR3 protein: CASSDLTGVYGYTF
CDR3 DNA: TGTGCCAGCAGTGACCTGACAGGGGTCTATGGCTACACCTTC